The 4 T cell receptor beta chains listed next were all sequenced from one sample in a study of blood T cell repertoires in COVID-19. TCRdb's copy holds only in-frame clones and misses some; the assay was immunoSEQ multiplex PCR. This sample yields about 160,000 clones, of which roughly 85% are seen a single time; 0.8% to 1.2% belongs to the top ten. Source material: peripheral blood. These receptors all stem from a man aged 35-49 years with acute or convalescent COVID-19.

The CDR3 DNA sequence: TGTGCCAGCAGGCCGCGGGACAGGGGAACGCTCGGGACCTACGAGCAGTACTTC. This codes for CASRPRDRGTLGTYEQYF. This rearrangement joins TRBV5-8 to TRBJ2-7; 10 nucleotides agree with TRBD1. Unmatched junction bases numbered 16, after V lost 5 bases and J lost 2 bases. Germline V lookup: CDR1 SGHTS, CDR2 YDEGEE. The CDR3 covers 18 residues.

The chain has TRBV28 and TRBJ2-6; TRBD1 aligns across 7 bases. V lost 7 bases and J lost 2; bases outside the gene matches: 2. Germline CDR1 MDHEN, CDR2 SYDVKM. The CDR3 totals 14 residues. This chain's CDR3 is CASTGTAGANVLTF. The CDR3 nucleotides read TGTGCCAGCACCGGGACAGCTGGGGCCAACGTCCTGACTTTC.

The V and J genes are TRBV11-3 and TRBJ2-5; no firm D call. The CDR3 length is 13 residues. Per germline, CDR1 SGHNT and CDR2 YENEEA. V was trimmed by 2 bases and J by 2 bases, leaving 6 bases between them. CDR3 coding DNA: TGTGCCAGCAGCTTATCTCGGCAAGAGACCCAGTACTTC. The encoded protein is CASSLSRQETQYF.

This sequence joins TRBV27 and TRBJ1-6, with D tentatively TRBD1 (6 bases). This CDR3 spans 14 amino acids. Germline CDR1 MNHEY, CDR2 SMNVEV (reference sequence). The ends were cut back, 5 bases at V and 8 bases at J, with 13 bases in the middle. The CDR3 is CASSPTGTHSPLHF. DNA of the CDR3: TGTGCCAGCAGTCCTACAGGGACCCATTCACCCCTCCACTTT.